This is a list of T cell receptor beta chains from one sample in a study of blood T cell repertoires in COVID-19. Assay used: immunoSEQ multiplex PCR; TCRdb lists only in-frame clones, some missing. Of over 25,000 clones listed, about 90% are singletons. Sequenced: peripheral blood. These TCRs come from a man between 65 and 79 years old with active or convalescent COVID-19. Each CDR3 is given with its conserved first and last residue. Each record gives: clone size, V gene, J gene, D gene, CDR3 protein, CDR3 DNA. The D gene is left open where the match is weak. For some rows the clone size is stated as once, few or many, or as a class when expanded; others skip it.

-	TRBV7-9	TRBJ1-5	TRBD1	CASSSTGQGSNQPQHF	TGTGCCAGCAGCTCCACTGGACAGGGTAGCAATCAGCCCCAGCATTTT
-	TRBV5-1	TRBJ1-2	-	CASSLGSILSSGYTF	TGCGCCAGCAGCCTAGGAAGTATCCTGTCCAGTGGCTACACCTTC
-	TRBV5-1	TRBJ1-3	TRBD1	CASSYQGQASGNTIYF	TGCGCCAGCAGCTACCAAGGACAGGCCTCTGGAAACACCATATATTTT
-	TRBV10-3	TRBJ2-5	TRBD2	CAISGFLTGGQETQYF	TGTGCCATCAGTGGTTTCTTAACGGGGGGCCAAGAGACCCAGTACTTC
-	TRBV27	TRBJ1-1	TRBD1	CASSPRQGIYTEAFF	TGTGCCAGCAGTCCCCGACAGGGAATCTACACTGAAGCTTTCTTT
-	TRBV7-9	TRBJ2-1	-	CASSFLSNNEQFF	TGTGCCAGCAGCTTCCTTAGCAACAATGAGCAGTTCTTC
-	TRBV28	TRBJ1-2	-	CASRRGGATYGYTF	TGTGCCAGCAGACGCGGGGGCGCGACCTATGGCTACACCTTC
once	TRBV7-9	TRBJ1-2	-	CASTRSEHPGGYTF	TGTGCCAGCACCCGCTCGGAACACCCGGGGGGCTACACCTTC
-	TRBV2	TRBJ1-5	TRBD1	CASSPGTAHQPQHF	TGTGCCAGCAGTCCTGGGACAGCGCATCAGCCCCAGCATTTT
-	TRBV19	TRBJ1-2	-	CASSSRDTVFGYTF	TGTGCCAGTAGTAGCCGGGACACTGTTTTCGGCTACACCTTC
-	TRBV5-1	TRBJ2-3	TRBD2	CASSPPSGGEDTQYF	TGCGCCAGCAGCCCCCCTAGCGGGGGCGAAGATACGCAGTATTTT
few	TRBV11-2	TRBJ1-2	-	CASSLGPGVARDGYTF	TGTGCCAGCAGCTTAGGTCCAGGGGTCGCCCGCGATGGCTACACCTTC
-	TRBV4-1	TRBJ1-2	-	CASSQDNRNYGYTF	TGCGCCAGCAGCCAAGATAACAGAAACTATGGCTACACCTTC
-	TRBV19	TRBJ1-1	-	CASRTVNTEAFF	TGTGCCAGTAGAACGGTGAACACTGAAGCTTTCTTT
-	TRBV20-1	TRBJ2-2	TRBD2	CSASPAGADGELFF	TGCAGTGCTAGTCCGGCGGGAGCGGACGGGGAGCTGTTTTTT
once	TRBV7-6	TRBJ1-1	-	CASSLDKNTEAFF	TGTGCCAGCAGCTTGGACAAGAACACTGAAGCTTTCTTT
-	TRBV5-1	TRBJ1-2	-	CASSLLAREGYTF	TGCGCCAGCAGCTTGCTTGCCAGGGAAGGCTACACCTTC
-	TRBV10-3	TRBJ2-7	TRBD1	CAISEIGQGAGEQYF	TGTGCCATCAGTGAGATCGGACAGGGGGCCGGCGAGCAGTACTTC
-	TRBV28	TRBJ2-3	-	CASSFRQPRTDTQYF	TGTGCCAGCAGTTTCAGGCAGCCCCGTACAGATACGCAGTATTTT
-	TRBV24-1	TRBJ1-5	-	CATSDTSTGIRNQPQHF	TGTGCCACCAGTGATACGTCTACAGGAATTCGCAATCAGCCCCAGCATTTT
once	TRBV6-2/TRBV6-3	TRBJ2-7	TRBD2	CASSQRGALEQYF	TGTGCCAGCAGTCAGCGGGGGGCACTCGAGCAGTACTTC
-	TRBV7-3	TRBJ1-2	-	CASSLAAGQDWGYTF	TGTGCCAGCAGCTTAGCGGCAGGGCAAGATTGGGGCTACACCTTC
-	TRBV5-1	TRBJ2-7	TRBD1	CASSSGQGSYEQYF	TGCGCCAGCAGCTCGGGACAGGGTTCCTACGAGCAGTACTTC
-	TRBV29-1	TRBJ2-2	TRBD2	CSVQRDVAGELFF	TGCAGCGTTCAGCGGGATGTGGCCGGGGAGCTGTTTTTT
-	TRBV10-3	TRBJ1-1	-	CAITKTENTEAFF	TGTGCCATCACCAAGACAGAGAACACTGAAGCTTTCTTT
-	TRBV7-2	TRBJ1-1	-	CASSLDPQGGFEAFF	TGTGCCAGCAGCTTAGACCCCCAAGGGGGATTCGAAGCTTTCTTT
-	TRBV28	TRBJ1-2	TRBD1	CASSFSRGQSYGYTF	TGTGCCAGCAGTTTCTCCAGGGGGCAGAGCTATGGCTACACCTTC
-	TRBV18	TRBJ1-3	-	CASSPPSPSSSGNTIYF	TGTGCCAGCTCACCACCCTCTCCGTCCAGCTCTGGAAACACCATATATTTT
-	TRBV28	TRBJ2-7	-	CASNDPGITGEQYF	TGTGCCAGCAATGATCCTGGGATTACGGGGGAGCAGTACTTC
few	TRBV6-5	TRBJ1-2	-	CASSYAVRDKNGYTF	TGTGCCAGCAGTTACGCCGTTAGGGACAAAAATGGCTACACCTTC
once	TRBV11-2	TRBJ2-7	TRBD1	CASSLAGSQGAHEQYF	TGTGCCAGCAGCTTAGCCGGAAGCCAGGGGGCGCACGAGCAGTACTTC
-	TRBV18	TRBJ1-1	TRBD1	CASSRQGENTEAFF	TGTGCCAGCTCACGACAGGGAGAGAACACTGAAGCTTTCTTT
-	TRBV5-1	TRBJ1-4	-	CASSLKTPNEKLFF	TGCGCCAGCAGCTTAAAGACTCCTAATGAAAAACTGTTTTTT
-	TRBV27	TRBJ1-2	-	CASSLGGSYGYTF	TGTGCCAGCAGTTTAGGGGGGAGCTATGGCTACACCTTC
once	TRBV5-1	TRBJ2-1	TRBD2	CASSSVAGPYNEQFF	TGCGCCAGCAGCTCTGTAGCGGGTCCCTACAATGAGCAGTTCTTC